Listed below are T cell receptor beta chains from one sample, sequenced in a study of a mutant IDH1 vaccine in newly diagnosed glioma. No antigen has been assigned to these receptors. Generated by immunoSEQ multiplex PCR, the TCRdb table keeps only in-frame clones and is missing some. The sample lists roughly 51,000 clones, less than 85% occurring once. This specimen consisted of PBMCs, obtained from a glioma patient whose treatment included an IDH1 peptide vaccine. These receptors were taken from a young woman with glioma. Some clones in this sample may be carry-over from other donors' samples. CDR3s include the opening cysteine and the closing phenylalanine or tryptophan. The order of the fields is clone size, V gene, D gene, J gene, CDR3 DNA, CDR3 protein. The D gene is left open where the match is weak. Size is omitted from some rows. Given values are once, few, many or a class for expanded clones.

>NA|TRBV6-5|TRBD2|TRBJ2-6
TGTGCCAGCAGTCTGGGGGGGTCTGGGGCCAACGTCCTGACTTTC
CASSLGGSGANVLTF
>NA|TRBV2|NA|TRBJ1-3
TGTGCCAGCAGTGGGGTGGACACCATATATTTT
CASSGVDTIYF
>NA|TRBV4-1|NA|TRBJ1-5
TGCGCCAGCAGCCCCGAGGGGGGACGCAATCAGCCCCAGCATTTT
CASSPEGGRNQPQHF
>once|TRBV7-2|TRBD1|TRBJ1-5
TGTGCTAGCGCGACAGGGGATAAGAATCAGCCCCAGCATTTT
CASATGDKNQPQHF
>NA|TRBV6-6|NA|TRBJ1-5
TGTGCCAGCAGTAAGGATACGCGGCCCCAGCATTTT
CASSKDTRPQHF
>NA|TRBV5-5|NA|TRBJ2-7
TGTGCCAGCAGCCCCGTCAGGGTCGGACTAAACTACGAGCAGTACTTC
CASSPVRVGLNYEQYF
>NA|TRBV18|TRBD2|TRBJ2-2
TGTGCCAGCTCACCGCTGGCTAGCGGTTGGACCGGGGAGCTGTTTTTT
CASSPLASGWTGELFF
>NA|TRBV7-2|TRBD1|TRBJ1-2
TGTGCCAGCAGCACTGGACAGGGTGTCTATGGCTACACCTTC
CASSTGQGVYGYTF
>few|TRBV6-1|TRBD1|TRBJ1-2
TGTGCCAGCATGGGGGACAGATGGGCCTTAGGCTACACCTTC
CASMGDRWALGYTF
>NA|TRBV6-6|NA|TRBJ2-1
TGTGCCAGCAGTTACTTAAGACTAATGCAGTTCTTC
CASSYLRLMQFF
>NA|TRBV10-2|NA|TRBJ2-7
TGCGCCAGCAGTGAGTCTTACGAGCAGTACTTC
CASSESYEQYF
>NA|TRBV5-1|NA|TRBJ2-2
TGCGCCAGCAGCTTGGCGGCCCCGAACACCGGGGAGCTGTTTTTT
CASSLAAPNTGELFF
>NA|TRBV25-1|NA|TRBJ1-1
TGTGCCAGCAGTGAATACGGGGCGAGCACTGAAGCTTTCTTT
CASSEYGASTEAFF
>NA|TRBV10-1|TRBD2|TRBJ2-2
TGCGCCAGCAGTGAGGCGAATCTAGCGGGAGGGAACACCGGGGAGCTGTTTTTT
CASSEANLAGGNTGELFF
>NA|TRBV27|NA|TRBJ2-7
TGTGCCAGCACCAATCTTTCAACTCTTTACGAGCAGTACTTC
CASTNLSTLYEQYF
>NA|TRBV2|TRBD1|TRBJ2-6
TGTGCCAGCAATTTAGGACAGGGCTTCTCTGGGGCCAACGTCCTGACTTTC
CASNLGQGFSGANVLTF
>NA|TRBV7-2|TRBD1|TRBJ1-3
TGTGCCAGCAGCTTAACGGGACAGGGGTTGGCAAGAAACACCATATATTTT
CASSLTGQGLARNTIYF
>NA|TRBV5-4|NA|TRBJ2-1
TGTGCCAGCATAGGGGGAGTCCCACCGGGACCAGAGGAAAATGAGCAGTTCTTC
CASIGGVPPGPEENEQFF
>NA|TRBV7-8|TRBD2|TRBJ2-7
TGTGCCAGCAGCTTAACTGGGACTAGCGGGGGGAAAAAGCAGTACTTC
CASSLTGTSGGKKQYF
>NA|TRBV25-1|TRBD1|TRBJ1-2
TGTGCCAGCAGTGGCTCAAGACAGGGATGGTATGGCTACACCTTC
CASSGSRQGWYGYTF
>NA|TRBV13|NA|TRBJ2-1
TGTGCCAGCAGCTTATCGGGGAACCGGGAGCCAATCCCGAACAATGAGCAGTTCTTC
CASSLSGNREPIPNNEQFF
>NA|TRBV5-1|TRBD1|TRBJ2-7
TGCGCCAGCAGCCAGGGACAGGGTATGTACGAGCAGTACTTC
CASSQGQGMYEQYF